These T cell receptor beta chains were read from a single sample in a study of control samples from healthy donors and cancer patients. The data were produced by immunoSEQ multiplex PCR, yet TCRdb's version contains in-frame clones alone and is incomplete. The sample lists about 170,000 clones; 85% to 90% were seen once. The sample taken for sequencing was blood. The receptor set was obtained from a man younger than 40 in good health. Each CDR3 is given with its conserved first and last residue.

j_call: TRBJ1-2; v_call: TRBV5-1; cdr3_aa: CASSLAGRRGNYGYTF
j_call: TRBJ1-1; v_call: TRBV30; cdr3_aa: CAWSVRTATEAFF
j_call: TRBJ2-1; v_call: TRBV9; cdr3_aa: CASSARQGSDDEQFF
j_call: TRBJ1-1; v_call: TRBV4-1; cdr3_aa: CASSQDSGGTEAFF
j_call: TRBJ2-2; v_call: TRBV3-1/TRBV3-2; cdr3_aa: CASSQRGGAGTGELFF
j_call: TRBJ2-5; v_call: TRBV3-1/TRBV3-2; cdr3_aa: CASRVGGETQYF
j_call: TRBJ1-6; v_call: TRBV12-3/TRBV12-4; cdr3_aa: CASKRGSDSPLHF
j_call: TRBJ2-3; v_call: TRBV28; cdr3_aa: CARSCGSQGTDTQYF
j_call: TRBJ2-5; v_call: TRBV10-3; cdr3_aa: CAIGRIGESQETQYF
j_call: TRBJ2-1; v_call: TRBV6-5; cdr3_aa: CASSPGGFTYNEQFF
j_call: TRBJ2-1; v_call: TRBV30; cdr3_aa: CAWRAGGPKFF
j_call: TRBJ1-4; v_call: TRBV18; cdr3_aa: CASSPGTEGEKLFF
j_call: TRBJ2-5; v_call: TRBV7-8; cdr3_aa: CASSLETNQETQYF
j_call: TRBJ1-5; v_call: TRBV19; cdr3_aa: CASSQQGARNQPQHF
j_call: TRBJ1-5; v_call: TRBV5-5; cdr3_aa: CASSPGPSNQPQHF
j_call: TRBJ2-1; v_call: TRBV29-1; cdr3_aa: CSVGQGRNPQFF
j_call: TRBJ2-2; v_call: TRBV12-5; cdr3_aa: CASGPKVANTGELFF
j_call: TRBJ2-5; v_call: TRBV5-1; cdr3_aa: CASSFAGRQYQETQYF
j_call: TRBJ1-3; v_call: TRBV6-5; cdr3_aa: CASRTAGNTIYF
j_call: TRBJ1-3; v_call: TRBV10-3; cdr3_aa: CAISDTGAAGNTIYF
j_call: TRBJ2-2; v_call: TRBV18; cdr3_aa: CASSPRQANTGELFF
j_call: TRBJ2-1; v_call: TRBV7-8; cdr3_aa: CASSPFTLGLAGKSNEQFF
j_call: TRBJ1-2; v_call: TRBV14; cdr3_aa: CASSQDRTGGANYGYTF
j_call: TRBJ2-6; v_call: TRBV7-9; cdr3_aa: CASSFTSGANVLTF
j_call: TRBJ2-1; v_call: TRBV10-2; cdr3_aa: CASSDPGLAVYYNEQFF
j_call: TRBJ1-1; v_call: TRBV19; cdr3_aa: CASRQGVSTEAFF
j_call: TRBJ2-7; v_call: TRBV12-3/TRBV12-4; cdr3_aa: CASSFRPGGKYF
j_call: TRBJ2-2; v_call: TRBV4-3; cdr3_aa: CASSQDPVGELFF
j_call: TRBJ1-1; v_call: TRBV18; cdr3_aa: CASSPMANTEAFF
j_call: TRBJ1-1; v_call: TRBV28; cdr3_aa: CASSLGQMNTEAFF
j_call: TRBJ1-5; v_call: TRBV18; cdr3_aa: CASSPRPSQPQHF
j_call: TRBJ1-2; v_call: TRBV30; cdr3_aa: CAVDPYGYTF
j_call: TRBJ1-5; v_call: TRBV6-5; cdr3_aa: CASKRDVGNQPQHF
j_call: TRBJ2-1; v_call: TRBV14; cdr3_aa: CASKPQGWYNEQFF
j_call: TRBJ1-2; v_call: TRBV4-1; cdr3_aa: CASSQGTQINYGYTF
j_call: TRBJ2-7; v_call: TRBV7-9; cdr3_aa: CASSSRTWGDEQYF
j_call: TRBJ2-1; v_call: TRBV7-2; cdr3_aa: CASSATGTGAHNEQFF
j_call: TRBJ1-2; v_call: TRBV7-2; cdr3_aa: CASTSDRVNYGYTF
j_call: TRBJ1-1; v_call: TRBV5-6; cdr3_aa: CASSPNYPMNTEAFF
j_call: TRBJ2-7; v_call: TRBV18; cdr3_aa: CASSRVGDRSSYEQYF
j_call: TRBJ2-3; v_call: TRBV2; cdr3_aa: CASNWGGTDTQYF
j_call: TRBJ2-3; v_call: TRBV9; cdr3_aa: CASGPGGYSTDTQYF
j_call: TRBJ1-1; v_call: TRBV5-1; cdr3_aa: CASSPGGLNTEAFF
j_call: TRBJ1-2; v_call: TRBV30; cdr3_aa: CARNRADGYTF
j_call: TRBJ2-7; v_call: TRBV11-2; cdr3_aa: CASSLGKGLEQYF
j_call: TRBJ2-1; v_call: TRBV18; cdr3_aa: CASVTGNEQFF
j_call: TRBJ1-1; v_call: TRBV14; cdr3_aa: CASSQGGPWVDTEAFF
j_call: TRBJ1-1; v_call: TRBV5-1; cdr3_aa: CASSADRGSTPNTEAFF
j_call: TRBJ2-5; v_call: TRBV10-3; cdr3_aa: CAITRGPTPQETQYF
j_call: TRBJ1-2; v_call: TRBV5-1; cdr3_aa: CASRESDYGYTF
j_call: TRBJ2-1; v_call: TRBV28; cdr3_aa: CASSSNSRDIWFF
j_call: TRBJ1-2; v_call: TRBV5-4; cdr3_aa: CASSFRDRNYGYTF
j_call: TRBJ1-1; v_call: TRBV4-1; cdr3_aa: CASSQVGRNTEAFF
j_call: TRBJ1-1; v_call: TRBV7-8; cdr3_aa: CASAGLGGGMGTEAFF